The TCR beta chain described here comes from a study of early T cells in non-severe SARS-CoV-2 infection. On the study more broadly: Alpha and beta chains were unpaired, from unsorted whole-blood bulk RNA.

The CDR3 totals 13 residues. Deletions cut 8 bases from V and 0 bases from J, with 11 bases between. From germline, CDR1 is LNHDA and CDR2 SQIVND (reference sequence). This clonotype was counted at least ten times. Its antigen is not identified. TCRdb processed the 5' RACE reads anew with MiXCR; each CDR3 protein has one entry. The repertoire holds tens of thousands of distinct CDR3 sequences, with more than 3.5% as singletons. Study conclusions and caveats: VDJdb-based annotation leaned toward anti-spike CD8 responses and missed private and CD4 specificities.

This chain uses TRBV19 with TRBJ2-7; D gene uncertain. This clonotype was obtained from an adult who was a healthcare worker with PCR-confirmed SARS-CoV-2 infection or an uninfected control (not recorded which). The specimen sequenced was whole blood. CDR3 protein: CASGTSDSYEQYF. The CDR3 DNA reads TGTGCCAGTGGAACGAGCGACTCCTACGAGCAGTACTTC. Based on the CDR3 plus reference TRBV19 and TRBJ2-7, the full variable domain is DGGITQSPKYLFRKEGQNVTLSCEQNLNHDAMYWYRQDPGQGLRLIYYSQIVNDFQKGDIAEGYSVSREKKESFPLTVTSAQKNPTAFYLCASGTSDSYEQYFGPGTRLTVT.